Following are 26 T cell receptor beta chains from one sample sequenced in a study of identical twins (TCRdb year 2016). The library was generated by 5' RACE. The data were produced on an Illumina HiSeq 2000. TCRdb reworked the public reads: Q25 trimming with fastp, MiXCR clone assembly, productive beta chains retained. Merged by CDR3 protein, the rows form single entries marked with the most common genes and DNA. The sample profile shows more than 250,000 distinct CDR3 sequences; under 9.5% of them were found once. Clones ranked in the top ten supply 2% to 2.5% of the sample. These data also formed part of another study, on yellow fever vaccine responses in identical twins.

What was sequenced was memory (CD45RO+) T cells sorted from blood. The cell subset or site label, as the study defines it: CD45RO+ enriched T cells. The receptors derive from a woman aged 18-35 years in good health.

This clonotype was found many times. V usage is TRBV11-3 and J usage is TRBJ1-3; 7 nucleotides match TRBD1. Germline V lookup: CDR1 SGHNT, CDR2 YENEEA. This CDR3 is built from 13 residues. J was trimmed by 2 bases and V by 7 bases; bases with no gene match: 2. The CDR3 region is CASTGTAGNTIYF. CDR3 nucleotide sequence: TGTGCCAGCACAGGGACAGCTGGAAACACCATATATTTT.

In its sample, this clonotype was seen a few times. V and J are TRBV11-2 and TRBJ2-1; D not certain. The V end lost 4 bases, the J end lost 8 bases, and 15 bases lay between the germline ends. The CDR3 consists of 14 residues. CDR1 is SGHAT, CDR2 FQNNGV, per germline. The CDR3 DNA reads as TGTGCCAGCAGCTCGGCTATCCTTTCTTATGAGCAGTTCTTC. Its protein product is CASSSAILSYEQFF.

V gene TRBV20-1 combines with J gene TRBJ2-1; D call uncertain. The CDR3 consists of 14 residues. Germline values: CDR1 DFQATT, CDR2 SNEGSKA (reference sequence). V was trimmed by 1 base and J by 0 bases, leaving 7 bases between them. The CDR3 here is CSARGGGSYNEQFF. The CDR3 region has the DNA TGCAGTGCTAGAGGTGGTGGCTCCTACAATGAGCAGTTCTTC.

In its sample, this clonotype was seen a few times. This chain uses TRBV7-6 with TRBJ2-2; TRBD2 matches 8 bases. CDR1 and CDR2 (germline): SGHVS, FNYEAQ. Trimming at V came to 2 bases and at J to 5 bases, leaving 7 bases not matched to a gene. This CDR3 spans 16 amino acids. CDR3 in DNA: TGTGCCAGCAGCTTAATACCGACTAGCGTTACCGGGGAGCTGTTTTTT. Its protein is CASSLIPTSVTGELFF.

This clonotype was counted ten times or more. The gene calls are TRBV27 and TRBJ1-1, with TRBD1 as a possible D gene (6 bases). V was trimmed by 4 bases and J by 6 bases, leaving 9 bases between them. Germline values: CDR1 MNHEY, CDR2 SMNVEV (reference sequence). CDR3 length: 12 residues. CDR3 loop: CASSSTGSEAFF. The CDR3 DNA follows: TGTGCCAGCAGTTCGACAGGATCTGAAGCTTTCTTT.

The sample holds a few counts of this clonotype. The gene calls are TRBV20-1 and TRBJ2-5; D is ambiguous. CDR1 is DFQATT and CDR2 is SNEGSKA in the germline V gene (reference sequence). The CDR3 has 12 residues. Trimming cost V 1 base and J 4 bases, with 7 bases left between them. CDR3 sequence: CSARVVAETQYF. The CDR3 DNA reads TGCAGTGCTAGAGTCGTAGCAGAGACCCAGTACTTC.

J is TRBJ1-5 and V is TRBV20-1; tentative D call: TRBD1 (5 bases). CDR3 length equals 14 residues. Germline V gives CDR1 DFQATT, CDR2 SNEGSKA (reference sequence). V was pared by 3 bases and J by 6 bases, with 15 bases between. CDR3 residues: CSASYRQPIQPQHF. The CDR3 DNA is TGCAGTGCTAGTTACAGACAGCCGATTCAGCCCCAGCATTTT.

CDR3 sequence reads: CASSTGTSGSFSGTQYF. The CDR3 coding sequence is TGTGCCAGCAGTACCGGGACTAGCGGGAGTTTTAGCGGGACCCAGTACTTC. This chain connects TRBV28 to TRBJ2-5, with 14 bases fitting TRBD2. The V gene end was trimmed by 5 bases and the J gene end by 7 bases; junction bases not matched to a gene: 12. The CDR3 has 17 amino acids. CDR1 is MDHEN, CDR2 SYDVKM, per germline.

This clonotype was seen more than once but under ten times. The CDR3, as DNA: TGCGCCAGCAGCTTGGTCGGGGGGGGACTAGCGCCTAACAATGAGCAGTTCTTC. Its protein is CASSLVGGGLAPNNEQFF. The V gene is TRBV5-1, the J gene TRBJ2-1, with 10 bases fitting TRBD2. The length of the CDR3 is 18 residues. Germline-derived CDR1 and CDR2 are SGHRS and YFSETQ. V dropped 0 bases and J dropped 5; count of bases not matched to a gene: 11.

In its sample, this clonotype was seen a few times. The chain combines TRBV2 with TRBJ2-3, with a tentative D call TRBD2 (5 bases). The CDR3 has 15 residues. Germline CDR1 SNHLY, CDR2 FYNNEI. Trimming cost V 6 bases and J 1 base, with 14 bases left between them. The CDR3 sequence is CASSLLASRTDTQYF. CDR3 nucleotide sequence: TGTGCCAGCAGCCTCCTAGCATCTCGCACAGATACGCAGTATTTT.

This clonotype was seen ten or more times. This rearrangement joins TRBV21-1 to TRBJ2-3; no DNA check was done on the table's D call, TRBD2. TRBV21-1 is listed as a pseudogene. This CDR3 spans 14 amino acids. The CDR3 DNA reads TGTGCCAGCAGCCCACTAGCGGGAGCAGATACGCAGTATTTT. Translation gives CASSPLAGADTQYF.

This clonotype was observed a few times. This chain uses TRBV18 with TRBJ2-1; no clear D. The V gene lost 5 bases and the J gene lost 3 bases, with 8 bases spanning the gap. Germline V gene sequence: CDR1 KGHSH, CDR2 LQKENI. The CDR3 is made up of 13 amino acids. The CDR3 DNA reads TGTGCCAGCTCATCAAACAGCTACAATGAGCAGTTCTTC. Translating gives CASSSNSYNEQFF.

V and J are TRBV28 and TRBJ1-6, with TRBD1 matching over 9 bases. Germline CDR1 is MDHEN and CDR2 is SYDVKM. J lost 7 bases, V lost 6 bases, and 10 bases had no gene match. This CDR3 is built from 16 residues. The CDR3 loop is CASSRIGTGMNSPLHF. The CDR3 DNA reads as TGTGCCAGCAGCCGAATCGGGACAGGGATGAATTCACCCCTCCACTTT.

This clonotype was counted only a few times. The chain recombines TRBV12-3 or TRBV12-4 with TRBJ2-7; TRBD2 matches at 14 bases. The CDR3 is made up of 19 amino acids. V was clipped by 3 bases and J by 0 bases; unmatched bases: 10. CDR3 loop: CASSFGTSGSLPSSYEQYF. The CDR3, as DNA: TGTGCCAGCAGTTTTGGGACTAGCGGGAGCCTACCAAGCTCCTACGAGCAGTACTTC.

This clonotype was recorded at least ten times. The chain has TRBV7-8 and TRBJ2-1; 9 bases fit TRBD2. Germline CDR1 and CDR2: SGHVS and FQNEAQ. V dropped 5 bases and J dropped 4; count of bases not matched to a gene: 15. The CDR3 spans 18 residues. The CDR3: CASSRKISTSGSYNEQFF. CDR3 nucleotides: TGTGCCAGCAGCCGAAAGATCTCGACTAGCGGAAGTTACAATGAGCAGTTCTTC. The variable domain in full, completed from reference TRBV7-8 and TRBJ2-1, reads GAGVSQSPRYKVAKRGQDVALRCDPISGHVSLFWYQQALGQGPEFLTYFQNEAQLDKSGLPSDRFFAERPEGSVSTLKIQRTQQEDSAVYLCASSRKISTSGSYNEQFFGPGTRLTVL.

The chain has TRBV6-1 and TRBJ2-1; 12 nucleotides match TRBD2. This CDR3 is 17 amino acids long. Germline lookup yields CDR1 MNHNS and CDR2 SASEGT. Trimming at V came to 3 bases and at J to 4 bases, leaving 7 bases not matched to a gene. The CDR3 sequence: CASSDPSGGAPYNEQFF. The CDR3 bases are TGTGCCAGCAGTGATCCTAGCGGGGGGGCCCCGTACAATGAGCAGTTCTTC.

The table lists this clonotype with a few counts. J is TRBJ1-1 and V is TRBV20-1; weak D call: TRBD1 (5 bases). The germline CDR1 and CDR2 sequences are DFQATT and SNEGSKA (reference sequence). V shed 5 bases and J shed 4 bases, with 11 bases lying between them. The length of the CDR3 is 12 residues. Here the CDR3 reads CSAQGLGTEAFF. The CDR3 DNA follows: TGCAGTGCTCAGGGCTTAGGCACTGAAGCTTTCTTT.

In its sample, this clonotype was seen many times. The chain combines TRBV24-1 with TRBJ1-1; 9 bases are a match to TRBD1. The ends lost 4 bases at V and 11 bases at J; junction bases unmatched: 4. This CDR3 comprises 12 residues. Germline values: CDR1 KGHDR, CDR2 SFDVKD. CDR3 sequence (DNA): TGTGCCACCAGTGACACAGGGGGCACCGCTTTCTTT. It translates to CATSDTGGTAFF.

This clonotype was recorded at least ten times. The rearrangement links TRBV3-1 to TRBJ2-2, with no clear D. Germline V gene data show CDR1 as LGHDT and CDR2 as YNNKEL (reference sequence). Between the trimmed V and J ends, which lost 1 base and 4 bases, there was a span of 7 bases. CDR3 length equals 14 residues. In DNA, the CDR3 is TGTGCCAGCAGCCAAGGGTCGCCCACCGGGGAGCTGTTTTTT. Protein sequence: CASSQGSPTGELFF.

The J gene is TRBJ2-4, the V gene TRBV2; no clear D. The CDR3 extends over 13 amino acids. Germline loops: CDR1 SNHLY, CDR2 FYNNEI. V was clipped by 7 bases and J by 6 bases, with 13 bases between them. Here the CDR3 reads CASTGQARNIQYF. DNA for the CDR3: TGTGCCAGCACCGGGCAGGCGCGAAACATTCAGTACTTC.

The table lists this clonotype with a few counts. This chain uses TRBV7-6 with TRBJ2-3, with 8 bases that match TRBD2. The CDR3 has 15 amino acids. CDR1 is SGHVS, CDR2 FNYEAQ, per germline. Trimming cost V 5 bases and J 5 bases; bases outside gene matches: 9. The CDR3 DNA follows: TGTGCCAGCAGCCCCCCGGGACTAGGAGTAGATACGCAGTATTTT. Translated, it gives CASSPPGLGVDTQYF.

The V gene is TRBV7-9, the J gene TRBJ2-3; D might be TRBD1 (5 bases). Germline V gene data show CDR1 as SEHNR and CDR2 as FQNEAQ (reference sequence). This CDR3 region has 14 residues. V lost 8 bases, J lost 0 bases, and 12 bases lay in between. CDR3 nucleotides: TGTGCCAGCTTGCGACAGATAAGCACAGATACGCAGTATTTT. As protein: CASLRQISTDTQYF.

This clonotype was detected ten times or more. The chain joins TRBV20-1 to TRBJ2-1; D is ambiguous. Germline lookup yields CDR1 DFQATT and CDR2 SNEGSKA (reference sequence). V was cut by 2 bases and J by 5 bases, with 16 bases left in between. The CDR3 length is 15 residues. CDR3 residues: CSARQIAQRDNEQFF. In nucleotides, the CDR3 is TGCAGTGCTAGACAGATTGCTCAGCGCGACAATGAGCAGTTCTTC.

The chain couples TRBV7-9 to TRBJ2-1, with TRBD2 as a possible D gene (6 bases). Germline V CDR1 and CDR2: SEHNR, FQNEAQ (reference sequence). V lost 5 bases, J lost 10 bases, and 12 bases lay in between. The CDR3 spans 12 residues. The CDR3 nucleotides read TGTGCCAGCAGCCGATGGGGAGGCGAGCAGTTCTTC. It encodes CASSRWGGEQFF.

This clonotype was recorded a few times. The CDR3 is CATSIGTGYQETQYF. CDR3 bases: TGTGCCACCTCGATCGGGACAGGGTACCAAGAGACCCAGTACTTC. The V gene is TRBV6-1, the J gene TRBJ2-5, with TRBD1 matching over 9 bases. The trim removed 10 bases at V and 0 bases at J, leaving 9 bases unmatched. This CDR3 contains 15 residues. Per germline, CDR1 MNHNS and CDR2 SASEGT.

The table lists this clonotype with many counts. The genes are TRBV29-1 and TRBJ2-3; maybe TRBD1 (6 bases). Germline V gene lookup returns CDR1 SQVTM and CDR2 ANQGSEA. This CDR3 is 15 amino acids long. V lost 4 bases and J 3 bases, leaving 17 bases between the germline ends. CDR3 in DNA: TGCAGCGTTGGGCCAACGGGACACCGGACAGATACGCAGTATTTT. This translates into CSVGPTGHRTDTQYF.